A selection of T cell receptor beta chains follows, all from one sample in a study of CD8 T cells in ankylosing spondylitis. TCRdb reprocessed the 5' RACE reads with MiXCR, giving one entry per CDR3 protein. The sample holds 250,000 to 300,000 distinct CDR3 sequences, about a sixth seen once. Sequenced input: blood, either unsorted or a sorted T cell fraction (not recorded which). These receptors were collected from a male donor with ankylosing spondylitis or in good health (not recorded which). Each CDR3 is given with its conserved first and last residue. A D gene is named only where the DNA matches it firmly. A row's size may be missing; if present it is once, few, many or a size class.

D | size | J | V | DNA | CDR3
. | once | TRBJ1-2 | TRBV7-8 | TGTGCCAGCAGCTCCCGTTCCGGGACGGAACTCTATGGCTACACCTTC | CASSSRSGTELYGYTF
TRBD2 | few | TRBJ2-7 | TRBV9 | TGTGCCAGCAGCGCAGGACTAGCGGGAGGGCCCGAGCAGTACTTC | CASSAGLAGGPEQYF
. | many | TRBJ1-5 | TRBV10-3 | TGTGCCATCAGTGAGGGGGCCTATAGCAATCAGCCCCAGCATTTT | CAISEGAYSNQPQHF
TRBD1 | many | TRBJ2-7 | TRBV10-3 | TGTGCCGCAGCCGGGACAGGTATCGAGCAGTACTTC | CAAAGTGIEQYF
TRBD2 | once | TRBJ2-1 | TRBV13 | TGTGCCAGCAGCGAGGCCAGCGGGAGGGGGTACAATGAGCAGTTCTTC | CASSEASGRGYNEQFF
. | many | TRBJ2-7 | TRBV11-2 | TGTGCCAGCAGCTTAGAACTCAGCGACGAGCAGTACTTC | CASSLELSDEQYF
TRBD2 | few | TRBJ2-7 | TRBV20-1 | TGCAGTGCTAGAGATATTCGGACTAGCGGGGGGGGCGAGCAGTACTTC | CSARDIRTSGGGEQYF
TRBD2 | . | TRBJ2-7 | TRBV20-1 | TGCAGTGCTAGAGATCTGGCGGGAGCCCTGCACGAGCAGTACTTC | CSARDLAGALHEQYF
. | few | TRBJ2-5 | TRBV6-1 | TGTGCCAGCACCCCAGCGGTGGATTGGCAGTCAGAGACCCAGTACTTC | CASTPAVDWQSETQYF
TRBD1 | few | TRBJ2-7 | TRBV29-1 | TGCAGCGTTGGGGACAGCGGTAGCTCCTACGAGCAGTACTTC | CSVGDSGSSYEQYF
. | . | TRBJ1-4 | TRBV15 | TGTGCCACCAGCAGAGAGGGAGCAACTAATGAAAAACTGTTTTTT | CATSREGATNEKLFF
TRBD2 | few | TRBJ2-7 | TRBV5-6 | TGTGCCAGCAGCTTGCTAGCGGGAGGCGAGCAGTACTTC | CASSLLAGGEQYF
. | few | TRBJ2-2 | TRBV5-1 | TGCGCCAGCAGCTTCTATGCAGGGGCTTACACCGGGGAGCTGTTTTTT | CASSFYAGAYTGELFF
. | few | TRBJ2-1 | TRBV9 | TGTGCCAGCAGCGCAACCCAAATACCATTGTCGGGACCCCACAATGAGCAGTTCTTC | CASSATQIPLSGPHNEQFF
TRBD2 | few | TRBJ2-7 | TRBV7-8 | TGTGCCAGCAGCCTGTCCGGGACTAGTACCTACGAGCAGTACTTC | CASSLSGTSTYEQYF
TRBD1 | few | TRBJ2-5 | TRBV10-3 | TGTGCCATCAACCCGGGACAGGGAGAGGAGACCCAGTACTTC | CAINPGQGEETQYF
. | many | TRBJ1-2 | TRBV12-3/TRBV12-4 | TGTGCCAGCAGTTCGGCCCCCTCAGGGACAGGCTACACCTTC | CASSSAPSGTGYTF
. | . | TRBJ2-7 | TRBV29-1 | TGCAGCGTGCCCTCTTCGGATGCATCCTACGAGCAGTACTTC | CSVPSSDASYEQYF
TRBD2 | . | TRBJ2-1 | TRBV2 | TGTGCCAGCAGCGGACTAGCGGGACGGACGGATGAGCAGTTCTTC | CASSGLAGRTDEQFF
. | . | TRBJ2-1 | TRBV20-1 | TGCAGTGTTGCGGAGGGGAGCTCCTACAATGAGCAGTTCTTC | CSVAEGSSYNEQFF
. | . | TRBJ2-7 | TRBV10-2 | TGCGTTAGCAGTGAGGCAGGGACGGTCGAGCAGTACTTC | CVSSEAGTVEQYF
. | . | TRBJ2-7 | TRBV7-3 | TGTGCCAGCAGCTTAACCCCAAATTACGAGCAGTACTTC | CASSLTPNYEQYF
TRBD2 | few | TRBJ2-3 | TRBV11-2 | TGTGCCAGCAGCTTACTACGGGCTAGCGGACTCTTCACAGATACGCAGTATTTT | CASSLLRASGLFTDTQYF
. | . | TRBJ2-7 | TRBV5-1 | TGCGCCAGCAGCTGGGACACCTACGAGCAGTACTTC | CASSWDTYEQYF
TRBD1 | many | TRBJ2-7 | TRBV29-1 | TGCAGCGCCAGGACAGGGGTCTACGAGCAGTACTTC | CSARTGVYEQYF
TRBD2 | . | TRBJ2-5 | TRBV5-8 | TGTGCCAGCAGCTGGGGACTAGTGGGATTTGAGACCCAGTACTTC | CASSWGLVGFETQYF